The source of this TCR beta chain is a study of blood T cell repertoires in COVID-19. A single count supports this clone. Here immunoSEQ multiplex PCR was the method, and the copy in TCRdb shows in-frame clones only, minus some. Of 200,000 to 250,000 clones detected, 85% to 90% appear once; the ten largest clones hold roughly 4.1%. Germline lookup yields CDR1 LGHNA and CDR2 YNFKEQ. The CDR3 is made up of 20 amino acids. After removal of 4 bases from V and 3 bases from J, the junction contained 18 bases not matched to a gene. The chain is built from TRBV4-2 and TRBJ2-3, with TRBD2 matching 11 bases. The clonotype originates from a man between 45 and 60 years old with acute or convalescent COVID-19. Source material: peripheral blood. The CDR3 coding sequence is TGTGCCAGCAGCCGGGACTCGGGCCTTAGCGGGGGGGCCTGGACAGATACGCAGTATTTT. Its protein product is CASSRDSGLSGGAWTDTQYF.